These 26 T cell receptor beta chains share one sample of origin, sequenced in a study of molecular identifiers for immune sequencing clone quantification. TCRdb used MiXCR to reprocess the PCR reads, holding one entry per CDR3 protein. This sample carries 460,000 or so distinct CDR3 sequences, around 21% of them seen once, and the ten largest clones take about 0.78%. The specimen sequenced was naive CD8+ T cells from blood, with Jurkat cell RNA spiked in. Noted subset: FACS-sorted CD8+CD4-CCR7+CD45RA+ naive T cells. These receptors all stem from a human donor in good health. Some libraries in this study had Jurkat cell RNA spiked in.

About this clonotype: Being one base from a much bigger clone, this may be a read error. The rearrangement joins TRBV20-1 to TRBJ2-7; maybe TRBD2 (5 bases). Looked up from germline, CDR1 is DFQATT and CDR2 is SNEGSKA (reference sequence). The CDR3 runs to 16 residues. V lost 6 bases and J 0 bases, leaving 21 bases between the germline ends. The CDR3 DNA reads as TGCAGTGCCGACACTGGTAGCGAGAGTTTCTCCTACGAGCAGTACTTC. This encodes CSADTGSESFSYEQYF.

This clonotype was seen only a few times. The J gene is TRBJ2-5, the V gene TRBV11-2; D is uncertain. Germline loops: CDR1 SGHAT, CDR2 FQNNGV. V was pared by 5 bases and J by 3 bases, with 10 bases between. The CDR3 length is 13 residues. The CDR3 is CASSTWVEETQYF. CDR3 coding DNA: TGTGCCAGCAGCACGTGGGTTGAAGAGACCCAGTACTTC.

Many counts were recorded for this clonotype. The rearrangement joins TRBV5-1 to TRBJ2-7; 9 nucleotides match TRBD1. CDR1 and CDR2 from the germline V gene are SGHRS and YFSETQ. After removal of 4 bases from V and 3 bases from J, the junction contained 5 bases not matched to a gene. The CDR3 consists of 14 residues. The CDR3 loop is CASSPGQGYYEQYF. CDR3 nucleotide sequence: TGCGCCAGCAGCCCCGGACAGGGGTACTACGAGCAGTACTTC.

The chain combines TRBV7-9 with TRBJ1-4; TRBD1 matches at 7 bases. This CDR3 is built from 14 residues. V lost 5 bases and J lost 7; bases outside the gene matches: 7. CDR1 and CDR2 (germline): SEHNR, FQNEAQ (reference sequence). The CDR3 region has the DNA TGTGCCAGCAGCACAGGGGAATTTGGTGAAAAACTGTTTTTT. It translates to CASSTGEFGEKLFF. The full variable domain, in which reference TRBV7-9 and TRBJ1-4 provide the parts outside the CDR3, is DTGVSQNPRHKITKRGQNVTFRCDPISEHNRLYWYRQTLGQGPEFLTYFQNEAQLEKSRLLSDRFSAERPKGSFSTLEIQRTEQGDSAMYLCASSTGEFGEKLFFGSGTQLSVL.

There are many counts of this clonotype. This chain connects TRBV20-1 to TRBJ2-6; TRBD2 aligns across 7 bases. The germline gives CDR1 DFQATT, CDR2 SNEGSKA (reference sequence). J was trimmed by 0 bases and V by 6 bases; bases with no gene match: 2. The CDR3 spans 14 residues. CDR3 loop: CSATGGSGANVLTF. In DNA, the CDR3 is TGCAGTGCAACGGGGGGCTCTGGGGCCAACGTCCTGACTTTC.

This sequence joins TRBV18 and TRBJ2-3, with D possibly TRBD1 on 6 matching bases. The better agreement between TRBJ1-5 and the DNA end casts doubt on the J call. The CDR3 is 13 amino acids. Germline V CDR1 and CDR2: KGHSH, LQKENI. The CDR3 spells CASSPPGADTQHF. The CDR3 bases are TGTGCCAGCTCACCACCGGGGGCAGATACGCAGCATTTT.

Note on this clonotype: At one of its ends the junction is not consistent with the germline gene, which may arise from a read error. CDR3 in amino acids: CVSSAGKNTEAFF. The CDR3 region has the DNA TGTGTCAGCAGTGCAGGGAAGAACACTGAAGCTTTCTTT. This sequence joins TRBV2 and TRBJ1-1, with a tentative D call TRBD1 (5 bases). The CDR3 is 13 residues long. CDR1 is SNHLY, CDR2 FYNNEI, per germline.

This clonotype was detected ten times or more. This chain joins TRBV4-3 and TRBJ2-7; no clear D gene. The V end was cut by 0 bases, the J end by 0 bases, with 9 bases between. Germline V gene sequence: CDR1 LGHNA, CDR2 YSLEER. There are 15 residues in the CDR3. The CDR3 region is CASSQEKGNSYEQYF. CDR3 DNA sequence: TGCGCCAGCAGCCAAGAGAAAGGCAACTCCTACGAGCAGTACTTC.

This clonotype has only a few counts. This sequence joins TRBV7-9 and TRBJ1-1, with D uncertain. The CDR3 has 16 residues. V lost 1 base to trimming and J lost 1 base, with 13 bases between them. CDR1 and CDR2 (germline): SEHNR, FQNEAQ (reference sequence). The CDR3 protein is CASSLDLESGNTEAFF. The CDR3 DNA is TGTGCCAGCAGCTTAGATTTAGAGTCAGGGAACACTGAAGCTTTCTTT. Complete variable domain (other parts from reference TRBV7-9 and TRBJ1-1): DTGVSQNPRHKITKRGQNVTFRCDPISEHNRLYWYRQTLGQGPEFLTYFQNEAQLEKSRLLSDRFSAERPKGSFSTLEIQRTEQGDSAMYLCASSLDLESGNTEAFFGQGTRLTVV.

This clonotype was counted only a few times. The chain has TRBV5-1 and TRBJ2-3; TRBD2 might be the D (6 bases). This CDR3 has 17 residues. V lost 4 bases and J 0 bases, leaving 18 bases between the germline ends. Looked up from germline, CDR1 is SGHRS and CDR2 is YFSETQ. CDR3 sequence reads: CASSPRPTGLSTDTQYF. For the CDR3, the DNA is TGCGCCAGCAGCCCCCGCCCTACGGGACTGAGCACAGATACGCAGTATTTT.

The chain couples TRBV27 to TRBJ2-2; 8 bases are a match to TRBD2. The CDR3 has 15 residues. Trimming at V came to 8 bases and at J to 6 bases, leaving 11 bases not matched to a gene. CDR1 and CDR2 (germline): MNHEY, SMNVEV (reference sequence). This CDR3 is CASRGAGGPPGELFF. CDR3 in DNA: TGTGCCAGCCGCGGCGCGGGAGGACCTCCCGGGGAGCTGTTTTTT.

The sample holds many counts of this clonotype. CDR3 sequence: CAVGELGPQETQYF. The CDR3 coding sequence is TGTGCCGTTGGGGAGCTGGGACCTCAAGAGACCCAGTACTTC. The rearrangement links TRBV7-9 to TRBJ2-5; possibly TRBD1 or TRBD2 for D (5 bases each). This CDR3 spans 14 amino acids. Trimming stripped 11 bases from V and 2 bases from J, with 18 bases between. CDR1 SEHNR and CDR2 FQNEAQ come from the germline V gene (reference sequence).

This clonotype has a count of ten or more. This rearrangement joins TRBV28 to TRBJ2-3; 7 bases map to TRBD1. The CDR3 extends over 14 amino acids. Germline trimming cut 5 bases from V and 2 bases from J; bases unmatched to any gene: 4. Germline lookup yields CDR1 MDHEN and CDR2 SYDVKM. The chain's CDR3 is CASSPGQYTDTQYF. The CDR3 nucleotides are TGTGCCAGCAGTCCGGGACAGTACACAGATACGCAGTATTTT.

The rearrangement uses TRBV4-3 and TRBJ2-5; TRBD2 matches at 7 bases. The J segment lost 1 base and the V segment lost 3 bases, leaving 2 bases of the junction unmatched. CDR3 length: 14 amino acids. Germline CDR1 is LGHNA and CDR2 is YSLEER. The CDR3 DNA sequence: TGCGCCAGCAGCCATCGACTAGCCCAAGAGACCCAGTACTTC. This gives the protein CASSHRLAQETQYF.

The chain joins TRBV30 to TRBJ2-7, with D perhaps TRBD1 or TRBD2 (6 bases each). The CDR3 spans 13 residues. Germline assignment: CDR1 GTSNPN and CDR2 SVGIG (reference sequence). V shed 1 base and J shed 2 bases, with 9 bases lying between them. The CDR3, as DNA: TGTGCCTGGAGTGGGGGGGCTGCCTACGAGCAGTACTTC. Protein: CAWSGGAAYEQYF.

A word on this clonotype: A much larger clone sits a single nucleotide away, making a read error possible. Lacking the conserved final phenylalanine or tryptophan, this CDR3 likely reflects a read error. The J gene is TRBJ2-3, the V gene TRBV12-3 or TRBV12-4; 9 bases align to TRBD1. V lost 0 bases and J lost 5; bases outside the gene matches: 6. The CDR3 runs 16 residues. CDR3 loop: CASSLARTGEVDTQYL. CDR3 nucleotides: TGTGCCAGCAGTTTAGCTAGGACAGGGGAGGTAGATACGCAGTATCTT.

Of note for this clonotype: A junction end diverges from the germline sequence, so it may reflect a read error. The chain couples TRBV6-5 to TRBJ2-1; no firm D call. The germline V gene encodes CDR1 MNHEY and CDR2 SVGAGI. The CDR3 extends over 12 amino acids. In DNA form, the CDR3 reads TGTGCCAGCAGGCGAGAGTACAATGAGCAGTCCTTC. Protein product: CASRREYNEQSF.

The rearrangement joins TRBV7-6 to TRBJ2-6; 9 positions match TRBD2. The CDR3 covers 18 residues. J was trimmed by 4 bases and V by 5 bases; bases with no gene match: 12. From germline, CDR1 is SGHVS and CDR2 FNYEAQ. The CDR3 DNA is TGTGCCAGCAGCCCCTTGGGGCGGGAGGGGGCCGGGGCCAACGTCCTGACTTTC. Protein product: CASSPLGREGAGANVLTF.

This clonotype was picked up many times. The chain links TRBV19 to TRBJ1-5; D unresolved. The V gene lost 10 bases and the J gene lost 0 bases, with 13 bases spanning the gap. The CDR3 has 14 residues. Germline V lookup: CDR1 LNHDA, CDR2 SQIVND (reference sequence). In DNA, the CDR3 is TGTGCCACCCGGGGAGAGAATAGCAATCAGCCCCAGCATTTT. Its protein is CATRGENSNQPQHF.

The CDR3 loop reads CASSLDSPPTEAFF. Written as DNA, the CDR3 is TGTGCCAGCAGCTTAGACAGTCCCCCCACTGAAGCTTTCTTT. This rearrangement joins TRBV11-2 to TRBJ1-1; unclear D gene. The CDR3 has 14 amino acids. Trimming removed 0 bases at V and 4 bases at J, with 9 bases between. Per the germline V gene, CDR1 is SGHAT and CDR2 is FQNNGV. Filled out from reference TRBV11-2 and TRBJ1-1, the complete variable domain reads EAGVAQSPRYKIIEKRQSVAFWCNPISGHATLYWYQQILGQGPKLLIQFQNNGVVDDSQLPKDRFSAERLKGVDSTLKIQPAKLEDSAVYLCASSLDSPPTEAFFGQGTRLTVV.

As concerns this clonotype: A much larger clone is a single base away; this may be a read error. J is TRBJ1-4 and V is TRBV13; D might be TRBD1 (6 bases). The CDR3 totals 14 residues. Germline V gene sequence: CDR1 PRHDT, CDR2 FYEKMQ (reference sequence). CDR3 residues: CASSQTGPNEKLVF. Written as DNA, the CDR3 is TGTGCCAGCAGCCAGACAGGACCAAATGAAAAACTGGTTTTT. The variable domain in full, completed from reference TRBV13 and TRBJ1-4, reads AAGVIQSPRHLIKEKRETATLKCYPIPRHDTVYWYQQGPGQDPQFLISFYEKMQSDKGSIPDRFSAQQFSDYHSELNMSSLELGDSALYFCASSQTGPNEKLVFGSGTQLSVL.

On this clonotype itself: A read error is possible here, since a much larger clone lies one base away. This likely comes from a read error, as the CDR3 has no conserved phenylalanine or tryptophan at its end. The CDR3 DNA sequence: TGTGCCAACGGGACAGGGTTTGAGACCCAGTACCTC. Encoded protein: CANGTGFETQYL. The V gene is TRBV28, the J gene TRBJ2-5; 9 bases match TRBD1. The CDR3 sequence is 12 residues long. Trimming at V came to 10 bases and at J to 5 bases, leaving 5 bases not matched to a gene. Germline lookup yields CDR1 MDHEN and CDR2 SYDVKM.

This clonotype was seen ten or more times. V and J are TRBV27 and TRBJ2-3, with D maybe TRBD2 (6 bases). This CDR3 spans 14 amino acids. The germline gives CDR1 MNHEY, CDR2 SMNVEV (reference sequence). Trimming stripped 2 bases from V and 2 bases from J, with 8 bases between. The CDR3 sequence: CASSLAGYTDTQYF. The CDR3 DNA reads TGTGCCAGCAGTTTAGCGGGGTACACAGATACGCAGTATTTT.

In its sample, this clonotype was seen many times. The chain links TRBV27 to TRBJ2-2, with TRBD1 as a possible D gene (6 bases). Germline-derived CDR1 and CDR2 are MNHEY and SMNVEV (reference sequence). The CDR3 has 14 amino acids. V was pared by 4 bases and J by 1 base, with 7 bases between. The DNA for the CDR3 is TGTGCCAGCAGTTCCAGGGGGAACACCGGGGAGCTGTTTTTT. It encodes CASSSRGNTGELFF.

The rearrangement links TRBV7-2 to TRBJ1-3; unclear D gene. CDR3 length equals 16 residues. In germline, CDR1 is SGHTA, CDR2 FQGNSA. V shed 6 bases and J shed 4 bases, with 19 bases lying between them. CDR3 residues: CASSDTPFSPGNTIYF. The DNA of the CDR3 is TGTGCCAGCAGTGACACTCCCTTCTCACCCGGAAACACCATATATTTT.

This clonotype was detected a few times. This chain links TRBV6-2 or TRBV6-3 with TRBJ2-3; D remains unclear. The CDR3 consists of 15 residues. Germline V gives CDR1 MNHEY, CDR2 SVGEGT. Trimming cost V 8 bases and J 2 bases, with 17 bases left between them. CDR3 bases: TGTGCCAGCTCCGATCCCTTAGAGACCACAGATACGCAGTATTTT. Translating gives CASSDPLETTDTQYF.